Only a few counts were recorded for the clone carrying this TCR beta chain. Its antigen remains unknown. These data originate in a study of somatic mutations in cytotoxic T cells in rheumatoid arthritis. Study information: Flow sorting yielded some V beta antibody-stained T-cell populations at nearly 100% purity, among them V beta1+ cells sequenced for TCRB. General study findings and limits: For patients with rheumatoid arthritis, CD8+ clonality went up with age, while healthy controls showed no such change. Compared with age-matched healthy controls, rheumatoid arthritis patients did not differ significantly in CD8+ T-cell clonality. A largest CD8+ clone above 20% of CD8+ cells occurred in about an eighth of the 65 patients.

Here immunoSEQ multiplex PCR was the method, and the copy in TCRdb shows in-frame clones only, minus some. Here the sample spans some 8,700 clones, 60% to 80% being singletons. The V end lost 2 bases, the J end lost 1 base, and 5 bases lay between the germline ends. Germline CDR1 reads GTSNPN; CDR2 reads SVGIG (reference sequence). This CDR3 has 12 residues. The source is a woman aged 50 to 60 in good health. The sequenced sample consisted of CD8+ T cells sorted from blood. The chain recombines TRBV30 with TRBJ1-1; no reliable D call. CDR3 protein: CAWSTSNTEAFF. The CDR3 DNA sequence: TGTGCCTGGAGTACATCGAACACTGAAGCTTTCTTT.